The clone carrying this T cell receptor (beta chain) has more than one count but fewer than ten. The data originate from a study of blood T cell repertoires in COVID-19. The CDR3 sequence is 13 residues long. The V gene end was trimmed by 7 bases and the J gene end by 3 bases; junction bases not matched to a gene: 7. Germline V gives CDR1 SQVTM, CDR2 ANQGSEA. Here immunoSEQ multiplex PCR was the method, and the copy in TCRdb shows in-frame clones only, minus some. The data contain roughly 330,000 clones, roughly 89% of them singletons. The Seattle site enrolled patients during active infection and followed them longitudinally.

This chain joins TRBV29-1 and TRBJ2-7; 9 bases fit TRBD1. The sequence derives from a young man with COVID-19, enrolled during active disease. Sequencing input: peripheral blood. The DNA for the CDR3 is TGCAGCGGCATGGGACAGGGAGGCTACGAGCAGTACTTC. It is translated as CSGMGQGGYEQYF.